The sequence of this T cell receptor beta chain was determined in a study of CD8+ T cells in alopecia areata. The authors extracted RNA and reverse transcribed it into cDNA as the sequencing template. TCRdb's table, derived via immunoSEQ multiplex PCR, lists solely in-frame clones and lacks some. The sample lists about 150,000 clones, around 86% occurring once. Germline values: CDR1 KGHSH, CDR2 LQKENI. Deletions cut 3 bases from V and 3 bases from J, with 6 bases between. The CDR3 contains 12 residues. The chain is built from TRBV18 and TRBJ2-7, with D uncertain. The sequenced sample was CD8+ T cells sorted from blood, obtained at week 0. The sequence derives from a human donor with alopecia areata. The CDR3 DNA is TGTGCCAGCTCACCTAGTAGCTACGAGCAGTACTTC. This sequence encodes CASSPSSYEQYF.